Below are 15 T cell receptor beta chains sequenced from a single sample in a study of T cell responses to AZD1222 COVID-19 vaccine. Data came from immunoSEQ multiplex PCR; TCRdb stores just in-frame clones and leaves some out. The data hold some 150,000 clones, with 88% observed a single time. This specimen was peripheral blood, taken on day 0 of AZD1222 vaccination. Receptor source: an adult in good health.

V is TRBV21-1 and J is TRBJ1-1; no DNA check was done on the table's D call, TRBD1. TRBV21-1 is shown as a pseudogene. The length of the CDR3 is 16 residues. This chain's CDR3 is CRSTPNSGQGYTEAFF. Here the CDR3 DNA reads TGTCGCAGCACCCCCAATTCAGGACAGGGCTACACTGAAGCTTTCTTT.

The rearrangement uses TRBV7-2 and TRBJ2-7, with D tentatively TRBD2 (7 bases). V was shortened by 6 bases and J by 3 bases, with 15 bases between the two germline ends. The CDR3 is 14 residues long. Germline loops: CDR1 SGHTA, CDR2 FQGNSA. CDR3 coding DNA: TGTGCCAGCAGAAGCGGGGACACCCGCTACGAGCAGTACTTC. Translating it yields CASRSGDTRYEQYF. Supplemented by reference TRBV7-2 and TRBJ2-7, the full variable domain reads GAGVSQSPSNKVTEKGKDVELRCDPISGHTALYWYRQSLGQGLEFLIYFQGNSAPDKSGLPSDRFSAERTGGSVSTLTIQRTQQEDSAVYLCASRSGDTRYEQYFGPGTRLTVT.

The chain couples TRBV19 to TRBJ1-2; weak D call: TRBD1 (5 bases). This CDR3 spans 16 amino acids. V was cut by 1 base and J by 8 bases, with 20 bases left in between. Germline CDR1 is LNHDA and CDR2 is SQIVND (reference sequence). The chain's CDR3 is CASSIAIREPSVGYTF. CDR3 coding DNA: TGTGCCAGTAGTATAGCCATCAGGGAGCCCTCGGTCGGCTACACCTTC.

CDR3 in DNA: TGTGCCAGCACCTTGGGGGGCTATGGAAACACCATATATTTT. This codes for CASTLGGYGNTIYF. The rearrangement links TRBV6-5 to TRBJ1-3, with D perhaps matching TRBD1 (6 bases). This CDR3 is built from 14 residues. CDR1 and CDR2 from the germline V gene are MNHEY and SVGAGI. The V gene lost 7 bases and the J gene lost 3 bases, with 13 bases spanning the gap.

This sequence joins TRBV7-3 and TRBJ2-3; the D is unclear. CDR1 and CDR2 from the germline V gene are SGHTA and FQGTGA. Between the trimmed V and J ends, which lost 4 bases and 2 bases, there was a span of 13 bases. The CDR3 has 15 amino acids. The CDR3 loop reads CASSSGSLNTDTQYF. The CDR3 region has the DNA TGTGCCAGCAGCTCCGGGTCCCTAAACACAGATACGCAGTATTTT.

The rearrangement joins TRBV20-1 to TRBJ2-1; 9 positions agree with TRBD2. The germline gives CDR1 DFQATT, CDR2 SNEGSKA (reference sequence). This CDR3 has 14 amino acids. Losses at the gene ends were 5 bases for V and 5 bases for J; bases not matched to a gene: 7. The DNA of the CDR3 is TGCAGTGCTCGTGGTAGCGGGGGAGACAATGAGCAGTTCTTC. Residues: CSARGSGGDNEQFF.

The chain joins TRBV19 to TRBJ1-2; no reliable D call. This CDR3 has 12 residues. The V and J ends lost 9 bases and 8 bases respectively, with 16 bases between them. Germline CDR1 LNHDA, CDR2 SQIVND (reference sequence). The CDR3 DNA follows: TGTGCCAGCCCTACCCCGGGCGGGGGCTACACCTTC. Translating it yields CASPTPGGGYTF.

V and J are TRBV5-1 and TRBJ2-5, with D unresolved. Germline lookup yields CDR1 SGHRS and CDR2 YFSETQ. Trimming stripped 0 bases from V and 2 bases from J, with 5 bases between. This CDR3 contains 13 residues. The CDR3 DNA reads TGCGCCAGCAGCTTGGGGCTACAAGAGACCCAGTACTTC. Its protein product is CASSLGLQETQYF.

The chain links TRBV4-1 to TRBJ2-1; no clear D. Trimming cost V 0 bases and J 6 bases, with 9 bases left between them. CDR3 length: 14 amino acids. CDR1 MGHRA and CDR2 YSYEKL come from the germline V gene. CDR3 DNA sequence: TGCGCCAGCAGCCAAGACCCGTGGGGCAATGAGCAGTTCTTC. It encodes CASSQDPWGNEQFF.

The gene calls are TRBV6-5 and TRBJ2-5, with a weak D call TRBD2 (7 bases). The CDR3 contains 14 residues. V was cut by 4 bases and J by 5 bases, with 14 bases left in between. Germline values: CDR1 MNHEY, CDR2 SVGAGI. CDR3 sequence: CASSFTGGGETQYF. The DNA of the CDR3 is TGTGCCAGCAGTTTCACGGGGGGCGGGGAGACCCAGTACTTC.

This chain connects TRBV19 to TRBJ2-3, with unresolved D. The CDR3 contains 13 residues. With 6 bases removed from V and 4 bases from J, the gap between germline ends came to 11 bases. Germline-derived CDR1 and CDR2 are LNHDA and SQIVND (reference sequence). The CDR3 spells CASSPSAADTQYF. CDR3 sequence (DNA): TGTGCCAGTAGCCCATCCGCGGCAGATACGCAGTATTTT.

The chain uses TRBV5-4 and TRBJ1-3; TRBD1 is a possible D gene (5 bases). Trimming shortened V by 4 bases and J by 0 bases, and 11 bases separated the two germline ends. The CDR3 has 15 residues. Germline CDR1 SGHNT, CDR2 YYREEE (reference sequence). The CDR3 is CASSQGRSSGNTIYF. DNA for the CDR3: TGTGCCAGCAGCCAGGGCCGTTCCTCTGGAAACACCATATATTTT.

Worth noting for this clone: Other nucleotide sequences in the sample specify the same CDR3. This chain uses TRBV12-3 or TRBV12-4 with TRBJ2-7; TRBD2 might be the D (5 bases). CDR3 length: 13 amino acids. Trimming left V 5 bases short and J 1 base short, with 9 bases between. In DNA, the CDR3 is TGTGCCAGCAGTCGGACGGGATCCTACGAGCAGTACTTC. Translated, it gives CASSRTGSYEQYF.

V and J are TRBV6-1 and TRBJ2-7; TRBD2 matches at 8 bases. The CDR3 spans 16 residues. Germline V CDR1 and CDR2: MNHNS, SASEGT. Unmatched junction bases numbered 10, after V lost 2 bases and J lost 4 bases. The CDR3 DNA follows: TGTGCCAGCAGTGAAAGGATTGGGTCTAGCGGGTACGAGCAGTACTTC. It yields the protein CASSERIGSSGYEQYF.

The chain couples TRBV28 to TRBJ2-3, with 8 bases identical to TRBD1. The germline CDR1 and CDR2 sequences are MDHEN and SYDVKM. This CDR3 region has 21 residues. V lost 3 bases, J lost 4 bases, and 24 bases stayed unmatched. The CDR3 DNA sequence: TGTGCCAGCAGTTTCGACGGACAGGGCGTTAAAGACGGCGTGTTTTCAGATACGCAGTATTTT. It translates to CASSFDGQGVKDGVFSDTQYF. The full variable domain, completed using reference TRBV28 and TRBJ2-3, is DVKVTQSSRYLVKRTGEKVFLECVQDMDHENMFWYRQDPGLGLRLIYFSYDVKMKEKGDIPEGYSVSREKKERFSLILESASTNQTSMYLCASSFDGQGVKDGVFSDTQYFGPGTRLTVL.